The present TCR beta chain was sequenced within a study of T cells in tuberculosis (dated 2018 in TCRdb). About the full investigation: To characterize T cells specific for the mycobacterial lipid antigen glucose monomycolate (GMM), the study used CD1B tetramers together with high-throughput TCR immunosequencing. A South African clinical cohort compared IGRA-negative adolescents, IGRA-positive adolescents with latent tuberculosis and adults with active tuberculosis, around 10 per group.

Turning to this clone: It has no known antigen specificity. The sample holds no much larger clone one base away, and base qualities are not on file.

Results the study describes overall, beyond this receptor: The smaller NN-distances were partly driven by shorter CDR3-alpha lengths in active tuberculosis patients, and the difference for TCR-beta did not reach statistical significance. Clinical samples were chosen by availability of cryopreserved specimens, and active tuberculosis cases were adults while controls were adolescents. Active tuberculosis TCR-alpha repertoires showed smaller mean NN-distances to GMM-specific TCRs than IGRA-negative controls, suggesting clonal expansion of these TCRs. Using GEM motif frequencies, a classifier achieved over 55% accuracy, whereas a classifier built on the diverse GMM-specific repertoire got to around 90% accuracy (AUROC approximately 0.93).

At study entry, adolescents were screened for latent tuberculosis infection by tuberculin skin test and QuantiFERON-TB GOLD In-Tube IGRA. Immunosequencing was performed on unsorted cryopreserved PBMC, with about 100,000 T cells per clinical donor covered on average. Eleven high schools in the Worcester region of the Western Cape, South Africa, served as enrollment sites for adolescents aged 12 to 18 years. Some 10 M. tuberculosis-infected and some 10 uninfected adolescents were selected with matching for age and sex. PBMC from adolescents were isolated by density centrifugation from freshly drawn heparinized blood and then cryopreserved. CDR1 SGHNT and CDR2 YYREEE were looked up in the germline V gene (reference sequence). V loses 1 base, J loses 0 bases, and the germline ends lie 10 bases apart. From the cysteine through the phenylalanine, the CDR3 covers 15 amino acids. Of all the DNA, just the CDR3 is kept, 45 bases in frame from base 1.

TCR libraries were generated with the immunoSEQ multiplex PCR assay, using TCR-beta and/or TCR-alpha/delta assays for each sample. Amplified TCR libraries were sequenced on the Illumina high-throughput platform. The paper's processing steps were these. Clustering and dimensionality reduction relied on pairwise TCRdist distances among GMM-specific receptors from T cells that were either sorted ex vivo or expanded in vitro. The score assigned to each clinical repertoire was mean NN-distance, meaning the average TCRdist to the nearest 10% of tetramer-positive reference sequences. GEM TCR motif frequency was calculated as the fraction of unique TCRs that matched known GEM sequences by V/J usage and CDR3 length. Active tuberculosis was classified by linear discriminant analysis with leave-one-out cross-validation, implemented in scikit-learn. What TCRdb holds here is the immuneACCESS table cut down to in-frame rearrangements. Part of the clones is not present; checked against another copy, under half of the missing clones reflect an unresolved V gene, and the others are unexplained. V, J and clone size are taken as reported in that table, and D and trimming were inferred from the DNA itself. This sample comprises roughly 30,000 clones, approximately 93% of them detected only once. 2% to 2.5% of the sample goes to the ten largest clones.

Here the chain combines TRBV5-4 and TRBJ1-1; the D gene cannot be named for sure. The TCR comes from a donor aged 10 to 29 with latent tuberculosis or without tuberculosis infection. Sequencing used PBMCs. The CDR3 reads CASSLMQSMNTEAFF. The DNA sequence follows: TGTGCCAGCAGCTTGATGCAGTCCATGAACACTGAAGCTTTCTTT.